Below are 23 T cell receptor beta chains sequenced from a single sample in a study of cytomegalovirus exposure and HLA in healthy donors. The PCR employed 60 Vbeta primers together with 13 Jbeta primers. The assay was immunoSEQ multiplex PCR, and TCRdb's table has in-frame clones only and misses some. The sample gives about 200,000 clones, about three quarters of which show up once; 1.5% to 2% is in the top ten. The sample comprised PBMCs. The receptors were sampled from a man aged 18 to 29 in good health and CMV-seronegative.

The J gene is TRBJ2-2, the V gene TRBV5-1, with 7 bases identical to TRBD1. The CDR3 runs to 16 residues. Germline V gene data show CDR1 as SGHRS and CDR2 as YFSETQ. The trim removed 1 base at V and 7 bases at J, leaving 10 bases unmatched. The CDR3 coding sequence is TGCGCCAGCAGCTTGATGGCAGGGGGTAACGACGGGGAGCTGTTTTTT. It yields the protein CASSLMAGGNDGELFF.

This clone was detected only once. The rearrangement uses TRBV7-8 and TRBJ1-2; D may be TRBD1 (6 bases). Trimming pared 5 bases from V and 4 bases from J, leaving 11 bases between. CDR3 length: 13 residues. Germline V gene sequence: CDR1 SGHVS, CDR2 FQNEAQ. The CDR3 region is CASSRDTSYGYTF. The CDR3 bases are TGTGCCAGCAGCCGGGACACCAGCTATGGCTACACCTTC.

This clone has only a few counts. Distinct nucleotide sequences in the sample also encode this CDR3. This chain connects TRBV30 to TRBJ1-5, with 10 bases fitting TRBD1. The CDR3 is 14 residues long. V dropped 3 bases and J dropped 6; count of bases not matched to a gene: 5. Germline assignment: CDR1 GTSNPN and CDR2 SVGIG (reference sequence). The CDR3 spells CAWRGTGEGQPQHF. CDR3 nucleotide sequence: TGTGCCTGGAGGGGGACAGGGGAAGGTCAGCCCCAGCATTTT.

This chain joins TRBV9 and TRBJ1-1; D is undetermined. In germline, CDR1 is SGDLS, CDR2 YYNGEE. V was trimmed by 4 bases and J by 4 bases, leaving 11 bases between them. CDR3 length: 13 amino acids. This CDR3 reads CASSSTSRTEAFF. CDR3 nucleotides: TGTGCCAGCAGCTCGACAAGTCGCACTGAAGCTTTCTTT.

This clone was detected only a few times. The rearrangement uses TRBV4-3 and TRBJ2-2; a possible D gene is TRBD1 (5 bases). Deletions cut 0 bases from V and 4 bases from J, with 15 bases between. The CDR3 consists of 17 residues. Germline V gives CDR1 LGHNA, CDR2 YSLEER. The CDR3 is CASSQDLPGPSTGELFF. CDR3 sequence (DNA): TGCGCCAGCAGCCAAGATCTCCCAGGGCCGAGCACCGGGGAGCTGTTTTTT.

The CDR3 loop reads CASINSAGNTIYF. CDR3 DNA sequence: TGTGCCAGCATCAATTCGGCTGGAAACACCATATATTTT. The rearrangement links TRBV7-9 to TRBJ1-3; no clear D gene. The germline CDR1 and CDR2 sequences are SEHNR and FQNEAQ (reference sequence). The ends were cut back, 7 bases at V and 2 bases at J, with 9 bases in the middle. This CDR3 contains 13 residues.

The chain carries TRBV14 and TRBJ2-3, with D tentatively TRBD2 (5 bases). CDR3 length equals 16 residues. Germline V gene sequence: CDR1 SGHDN, CDR2 FVKESK. Trimming left V 0 bases short and J 3 bases short, with 13 bases between. DNA of the CDR3: TGTGCCAGCAGCCAAGATCGGGGATGGGAGACAGATACGCAGTATTTT. Encoded protein: CASSQDRGWETDTQYF.

The V call is TRBV18, the J call TRBJ2-5, with a weak D call TRBD1 (6 bases). Germline assignment: CDR1 KGHSH and CDR2 LQKENI. V lost 0 bases and J 7 bases, leaving 15 bases between the germline ends. This CDR3 region has 15 residues. In nucleotides, the CDR3 is TGTGCCAGCTCACCACCGGTGGGACAAGCTCGGACCCAGTACTTC. Translation gives CASSPPVGQARTQYF.

The rearrangement links TRBV4-3 to TRBJ2-7; 10 nucleotides match TRBD1. After removal of 1 base from V and 6 bases from J, the junction contained 12 bases not matched to a gene. The CDR3 is 17 residues long. Germline CDR1 and CDR2: LGHNA and YSLEER. Written as DNA, the CDR3 is TGCGCCAGCAGCCAAGGGACAGGGGGTAACGAGGTCCTCGAGCAGTACTTC. Protein product: CASSQGTGGNEVLEQYF.

The CDR3 sequence: CASKGTSFYEQYF. CDR3 sequence (DNA): TGTGCCAGCAAGGGGACTAGCTTCTACGAGCAGTACTTC. The V call is TRBV27, the J call TRBJ2-7; 9 nucleotides align to TRBD2. CDR1 and CDR2 (germline): MNHEY, SMNVEV (reference sequence). CDR3 size: 13 residues. V lost 7 bases to trimming and J lost 3 bases; unmatched junction nucleotides: 4.

This clone is a singleton in its sample. V gene TRBV5-1 combines with J gene TRBJ1-3; tentatively, D is TRBD1 (6 bases). Trimming pared 0 bases from V and 2 bases from J, leaving 12 bases between. The CDR3 contains 16 residues. Germline-derived CDR1 and CDR2 are SGHRS and YFSETQ. CDR3 bases: TGCGCCAGCAGCTTGGGACCGACAGGAACTGGAAACACCATATATTTT. Protein: CASSLGPTGTGNTIYF.

The J gene is TRBJ2-7, the V gene TRBV7-2; D may be TRBD2 (6 bases). Germline V CDR1 and CDR2: SGHTA, FQGNSA. Trimming removed 1 base from V and 3 bases from J, with 10 bases in between. There are 14 residues in the CDR3. CDR3 coding DNA: TGTGCCAGCAGCTTAGGGGACGGGAGCTACGAGCAGTACTTC. Translation: CASSLGDGSYEQYF. The full variable domain, its missing parts supplied by reference TRBV7-2 and TRBJ2-7, is GAGVSQSPSNKVTEKGKDVELRCDPISGHTALYWYRQSLGQGLEFLIYFQGNSAPDKSGLPSDRFSAERTGGSVSTLTIQRTQQEDSAVYLCASSLGDGSYEQYFGPGTRLTVT.

The count of this clone is one. This rearrangement joins TRBV11-3 to TRBJ2-3; 10 bases match TRBD1. CDR1 SGHNT and CDR2 YENEEA come from the germline V gene. The CDR3 has 18 residues. V was pared by 5 bases and J by 2 bases, with 13 bases of the junction left unmatched. CDR3 in amino acids: CASSLPGQGTLSTDTQYF. CDR3 nucleotide sequence: TGTGCCAGCAGCCTCCCGGGACAGGGGACTTTATCCACAGATACGCAGTATTTT.

V usage is TRBV15 and J usage is TRBJ1-4; no firm D call. Germline-derived CDR1 and CDR2 are LNHNV and YYDKDF (reference sequence). V gave up 1 base and J gave up 5 bases, with 11 bases separating them. This CDR3 contains 15 residues. Written as DNA, the CDR3 is TGTGCCACCAGCAGAGGGTACACAGAGAATGAAAAACTGTTTTTT. Protein product: CATSRGYTENEKLFF.

This clone was observed once. The chain couples TRBV28 to TRBJ2-7; the match to TRBD1 covers 9 bases. CDR1 is MDHEN and CDR2 is SYDVKM in the germline V gene. The CDR3 is 16 amino acids. Unmatched junction bases numbered 11, after V lost 5 bases and J lost 3 bases. CDR3 nucleotide sequence: TGTGCCAGCAGTCGTCCTTGGACAGGGGAGAGCTACGAGCAGTACTTC. This translates into CASSRPWTGESYEQYF.

The J gene is TRBJ2-3, the V gene TRBV19, with 7 nucleotides matching TRBD1. There are 16 residues in the CDR3. Per the germline V gene, CDR1 is LNHDA and CDR2 is SQIVND (reference sequence). Losses at the gene ends were 6 bases for V and 0 bases for J; bases not matched to a gene: 9. CDR3: CASRGNRGRSTDTQYF. The CDR3 region has the DNA TGTGCCAGTAGAGGAAACAGGGGACGGAGCACAGATACGCAGTATTTT.

The V gene is TRBV30, the J gene TRBJ2-1, with D tentatively TRBD2 (6 bases). The CDR3 has 12 amino acids. CDR1 is GTSNPN, CDR2 SVGIG, per germline (reference sequence). The V end lost 7 bases, the J end lost 4 bases, and 11 bases lay between the germline ends. The CDR3 DNA reads as TGTGCCTTGGAGGGCCCTTACAATGAGCAGTTCTTC. This sequence encodes CALEGPYNEQFF.

The chain combines TRBV28 with TRBJ1-1; D is possibly TRBD1 (6 bases). Germline V gene sequence: CDR1 MDHEN, CDR2 SYDVKM. V lost 7 bases and J lost 5, with 23 bases in between. The CDR3 has 16 residues. CDR3 bases: TGTGCCAGCACCCACGGGACAAGGGCAGGGTATACTGAAGCTTTCTTT. It codes for CASTHGTRAGYTEAFF.

This clone was counted only a few times. The rearrangement joins TRBV19 to TRBJ2-4, with 8 bases fitting TRBD2. The CDR3 is made up of 16 amino acids. CDR1 is LNHDA, CDR2 SQIVND, per germline (reference sequence). V lost 5 bases, J lost 0 bases, and 6 bases stayed unmatched. CDR3 DNA sequence: TGTGCCAGTAGTCCCGGGGGGGGAGAAGCCAAAAACATTCAGTACTTC. Its translation: CASSPGGGEAKNIQYF.

The genes are TRBV4-3 and TRBJ2-2; D not resolved. V shed 0 bases and J shed 4 bases, with 9 bases lying between them. Germline lookup yields CDR1 LGHNA and CDR2 YSLEER. This CDR3 has 15 residues. CDR3 in amino acids: CASSQERITTGELFF. CDR3 DNA sequence: TGCGCCAGCAGCCAAGAGCGCATAACCACCGGGGAGCTGTTTTTT.

The chain couples TRBV7-9 to TRBJ1-5; D remains ambiguous. With 5 bases removed from V and 3 bases from J, the gap between germline ends came to 14 bases. This CDR3 contains 15 residues. Germline V gene sequence: CDR1 SEHNR, CDR2 FQNEAQ (reference sequence). The CDR3 DNA is TGTGCCAGCAGCACTCCTGAGGAAGACAATCAGCCCCAGCATTTT. It yields the protein CASSTPEEDNQPQHF. The whole variable domain, remainder taken from reference TRBV7-9 and TRBJ1-5, is DTGVSQNPRHKITKRGQNVTFRCDPISEHNRLYWYRQTLGQGPEFLTYFQNEAQLEKSRLLSDRFSAERPKGSFSTLEIQRTEQGDSAMYLCASSTPEEDNQPQHFGDGTRLSIL.

The chain couples TRBV11-3 to TRBJ2-7, with D perhaps matching TRBD2 (6 bases). The CDR3 consists of 13 residues. The germline gives CDR1 SGHNT, CDR2 YENEEA. The V gene lost 5 bases and the J gene lost 5 bases, with 13 bases spanning the gap. CDR3 protein: CASSRLESNEQYF. The CDR3 DNA sequence: TGTGCCAGCAGCCGACTAGAATCTAACGAGCAGTACTTC.

This clone was detected a few times. The rearrangement uses TRBV5-8 and TRBJ2-7, with D unresolved. Trimming cost V 1 base and J 5 bases, with 7 bases left between them. Germline V CDR1 and CDR2: SGHTS, YDEGEE. There are 12 residues in the CDR3. This CDR3 reads CASSLRENEQYF. In DNA, the CDR3 is TGTGCCAGCAGCTTGCGTGAGAACGAGCAGTACTTC.